Shown below are 15 T cell receptor beta chains from a single sample sequenced in a study of T cells after yellow fever vaccination. TCRdb re-derived calls from the 5' RACE reads in MiXCR, one entry per CDR3 protein. The table lists hundreds of thousands of distinct CDR3 sequences, 18% of them singletons. The material sequenced was PBMCs, taken before the yellow fever booster vaccination. The receptors originated from a man younger than 30 who received the YFV17D yellow fever vaccine.

The chain combines TRBV5-1 with TRBJ2-3, with TRBD2 as a possible D gene (5 bases). The CDR3 is made up of 14 amino acids. Looked up from germline, CDR1 is SGHRS and CDR2 is YFSETQ. Between the trimmed V and J ends, which lost 1 base and 4 bases, there was a span of 10 bases. Here the CDR3 DNA reads TGCGCCAGCAGCTTGTCCGGGGATGCAGATACGCAGTATTTT. Encoded protein: CASSLSGDADTQYF.

At least ten counts were recorded for this clonotype. This chain joins TRBV4-3 and TRBJ2-5; no firm D call. Trimming removed 2 bases from V and 5 bases from J, with 9 bases in between. Germline assignment: CDR1 LGHNA and CDR2 YSLEER. The CDR3 runs to 13 residues. This CDR3 is CASSQRLRETQYF. The CDR3 nucleotides read TGCGCCAGCAGCCAACGTCTCCGGGAGACCCAGTACTTC.

This clonotype was recorded at least ten times. DNA of the CDR3: TGTGCCAGCAGCCCAGGGTGGCGGGGGGGAGGAGATACGCAGTATTTT. Protein sequence: CASSPGWRGGGDTQYF. The V and J genes are TRBV7-2 and TRBJ2-3; TRBD2 matches 9 bases. This CDR3 spans 16 amino acids. Germline CDR1 is SGHTA and CDR2 is FQGNSA. V lost 5 bases to trimming and J lost 5 bases; unmatched junction nucleotides: 11.

V usage is TRBV27 and J usage is TRBJ2-3; no definite D call. V was shortened by 3 bases and J by 6 bases, with 10 bases between the two germline ends. This CDR3 is 13 amino acids long. From germline, CDR1 is MNHEY and CDR2 SMNVEV (reference sequence). The chain's CDR3 is CASSFLQGDTQYF. In DNA form, the CDR3 reads TGTGCCAGCAGTTTCCTACAAGGGGATACGCAGTATTTT.

This clonotype was seen many times. The rearrangement links TRBV5-6 to TRBJ2-1, with TRBD2 matching over 12 bases. Germline loops: CDR1 SGHDT, CDR2 YYEEEE. The CDR3 spans 17 residues. V lost 6 bases to trimming and J lost 2 bases; unmatched junction nucleotides: 9. CDR3 region: CASTPGTSGFAYNEQFF. In DNA, the CDR3 is TGTGCCAGCACTCCCGGGACTAGCGGGTTTGCCTACAATGAGCAGTTCTTC.

CDR3 bases: TGTGCCAGTAGTCTCCAGGACAGAGACAATGAGCAGTTCTTC. Translated, it gives CASSLQDRDNEQFF. This chain connects TRBV19 to TRBJ2-1, with D tentatively TRBD1 (6 bases). V lost 5 bases to trimming and J lost 5 bases, with 13 bases between them. The CDR3 length is 14 residues. Germline CDR1 and CDR2: LNHDA and SQIVND (reference sequence).

The chain recombines TRBV7-3 with TRBJ2-7, with 7 bases identical to TRBD2. This CDR3 comprises 13 residues. CDR1 and CDR2 (germline): SGHTA, FQGTGA. The J segment lost 7 bases and the V segment lost 5 bases, leaving 8 bases of the junction unmatched. CDR3 residues: CASSPSRGVEQYF. In DNA form, the CDR3 reads TGTGCCAGCAGCCCATCACGGGGGGTAGAGCAGTACTTC.

This clonotype turned up a few times. The chain couples TRBV4-3 to TRBJ2-3; 7 nucleotides agree with TRBD2. Germline V lookup: CDR1 LGHNA, CDR2 YSLEER. The V and J ends lost 1 base and 1 base, in that order; junction bases with no gene match: 2. The CDR3 has 15 amino acids. CDR3 DNA: TGCGCCAGCAGCCAAGTGGGGGGGGGCACAGATACGCAGTATTTT. Translated, it gives CASSQVGGGTDTQYF.

The chain links TRBV7-9 to TRBJ1-4, with 7 positions matching TRBD1. V dropped 4 bases and J dropped 7; count of bases not matched to a gene: 12. Germline values: CDR1 SEHNR, CDR2 FQNEAQ (reference sequence). This CDR3 has 16 residues. CDR3: CASSSAERGPREKLFF. In DNA, the CDR3 is TGTGCCAGCAGCTCAGCCGAGAGGGGGCCGCGTGAAAAACTGTTTTTT.

The rearrangement uses TRBV29-1 and TRBJ1-2, with a weak D call TRBD1 (5 bases). This CDR3 region has 12 residues. Germline assignment: CDR1 SQVTM and CDR2 ANQGSEA. V was cut by 7 bases and J by 8 bases, with 17 bases left in between. The CDR3 DNA is TGCAGCGAACGTACAGGCCGGCGGGGCTACACCTTC. It encodes CSERTGRRGYTF. Full variable domain (rest looked up from reference TRBV29-1 and TRBJ1-2): SAVISQKPSRDICQRGTSLTIQCQVDSQVTMMFWYRQQPGQSLTLIATANQGSEATYESGFVIDKFPISRPNLTFSTLTVSNMSPEDSSIYLCSERTGRRGYTFGSGTRLTVV.

Only a few counts were recorded for this clonotype. The CDR3 protein is CASSFHRETEAFF. Written as DNA, the CDR3 is TGTGCCAGCAGCTTTCACAGGGAAACTGAAGCTTTCTTT. V and J are TRBV7-2 and TRBJ1-1; a weak D match, TRBD1 (6 bases). This CDR3 region has 13 residues. The V gene's germline CDR1 is SGHTA and CDR2 FQGNSA. Trimming left V 3 bases short and J 5 bases short, with 10 bases between.

The gene calls are TRBV2 and TRBJ1-4; D is uncertain. The germline V gene encodes CDR1 SNHLY and CDR2 FYNNEI. This CDR3 is 16 amino acids long. With 5 bases removed from V and 0 bases from J, the gap between germline ends came to 13 bases. In DNA, the CDR3 is TGTGCCAGCAGTCGAGTCCGTCTTGCAACTAATGAAAAACTGTTTTTT. This sequence encodes CASSRVRLATNEKLFF.

This clonotype was picked up a small number of times. The chain has TRBV7-8 and TRBJ2-3; the match to TRBD2 covers 8 bases. Per the germline V gene, CDR1 is SGHVS and CDR2 is FQNEAQ. CDR3 length: 15 residues. Trimming cost V 3 bases and J 3 bases; bases outside gene matches: 5. This CDR3 reads CASSFPRLATDTQYF. The CDR3 DNA reads as TGTGCCAGCAGCTTCCCAAGACTAGCGACAGATACGCAGTATTTT.

Only a few counts were recorded for this clonotype. This chain joins TRBV6-2 or TRBV6-3 and TRBJ2-1; D perhaps matches TRBD1 (6 bases). The ends were cut back, 2 bases at V and 10 bases at J, with 9 bases in the middle. The germline gives CDR1 MNHEY, CDR2 SVGEGT. This CDR3 has 12 residues. The CDR3 protein is CASSYAGDEQFF. The DNA for the CDR3 is TGTGCCAGCAGTTACGCAGGGGACGAGCAGTTCTTC.

The chain has TRBV5-1 and TRBJ1-3; D not certain. Trimming pared 2 bases from V and 3 bases from J, leaving 24 bases between. Germline V gives CDR1 SGHRS, CDR2 YFSETQ. The CDR3 is 19 amino acids. CDR3 loop: CASSFGQPWGRSGGNTIYF. The CDR3 DNA sequence: TGCGCCAGCAGCTTCGGGCAGCCTTGGGGTCGCTCTGGTGGAAACACCATATATTTT.